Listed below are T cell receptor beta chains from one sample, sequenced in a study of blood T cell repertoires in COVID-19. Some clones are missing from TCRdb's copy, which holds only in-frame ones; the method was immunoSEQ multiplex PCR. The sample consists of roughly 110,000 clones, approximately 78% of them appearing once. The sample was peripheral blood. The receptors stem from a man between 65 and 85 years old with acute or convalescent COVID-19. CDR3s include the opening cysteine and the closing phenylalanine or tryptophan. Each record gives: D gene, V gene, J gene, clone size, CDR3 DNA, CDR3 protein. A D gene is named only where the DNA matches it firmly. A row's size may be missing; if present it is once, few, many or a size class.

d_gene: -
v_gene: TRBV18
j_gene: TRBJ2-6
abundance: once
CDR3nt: TGTGCCAGCTCCTATGTTCCCCCGGAGGCTGGGGCCAACGTCCTGACTTTC
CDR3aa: CASSYVPPEAGANVLTF

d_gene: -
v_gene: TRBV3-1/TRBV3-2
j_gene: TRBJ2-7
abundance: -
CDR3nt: TGTGCCAGCAGCCAAGGACAGGCGCTGGACTTC
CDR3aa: CASSQGQALDF

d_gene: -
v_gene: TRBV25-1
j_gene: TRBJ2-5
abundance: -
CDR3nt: TGTGCCAGCAGTGAGGGCCGAGGGTTTCAAGAGACCCAGTACTTC
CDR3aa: CASSEGRGFQETQYF

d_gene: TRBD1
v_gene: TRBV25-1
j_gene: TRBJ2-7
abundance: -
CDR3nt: TGTGCCAGCAGTACAGGGGGCTCCTACGAGCAGTACTTC
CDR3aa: CASSTGGSYEQYF

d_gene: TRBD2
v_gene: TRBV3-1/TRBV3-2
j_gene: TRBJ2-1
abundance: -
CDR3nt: TGTGCCAGCAGCCCCCTAGCGGGAGGGGACAATGAGCAGTTCTTC
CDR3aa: CASSPLAGGDNEQFF

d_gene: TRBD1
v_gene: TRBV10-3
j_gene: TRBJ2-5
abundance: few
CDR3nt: TGTGCCATCGGGACAGGGAATTCGGAGACCCAGTACTTC
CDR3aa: CAIGTGNSETQYF

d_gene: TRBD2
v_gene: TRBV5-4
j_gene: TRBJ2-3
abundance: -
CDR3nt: TGTGCCAGCAGCTCCGGACTAGCGAACACAGATACGCAGTATTTT
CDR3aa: CASSSGLANTDTQYF

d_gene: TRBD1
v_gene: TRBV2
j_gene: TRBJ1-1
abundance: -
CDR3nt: TGTGCCAGCAGCGAGGACAGGGCTGAAGCTTTCTTT
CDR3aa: CASSEDRAEAFF

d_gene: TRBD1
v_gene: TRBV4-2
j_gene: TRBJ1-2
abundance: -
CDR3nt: TGTGCCAGCAGCCAAGAACGACAGGGACAACTCTATGGCTACACCTTC
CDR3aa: CASSQERQGQLYGYTF

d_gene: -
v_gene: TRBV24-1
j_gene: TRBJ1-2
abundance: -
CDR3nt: TGTGCCACCAGTGATTCCGCAGAAACAGGGAACTATGGCTACACCTTC
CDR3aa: CATSDSAETGNYGYTF

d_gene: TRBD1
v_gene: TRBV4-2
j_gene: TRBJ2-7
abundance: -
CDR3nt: TGTGCCAGCAGCCTCCGGACAGGGGGAACCTACGAGCAGTACTTC
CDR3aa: CASSLRTGGTYEQYF

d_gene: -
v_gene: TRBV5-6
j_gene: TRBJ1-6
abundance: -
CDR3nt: TGTGCCAGCAGCTCAACAGGGACTAATTCACCCCTCCACTTT
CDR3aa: CASSSTGTNSPLHF

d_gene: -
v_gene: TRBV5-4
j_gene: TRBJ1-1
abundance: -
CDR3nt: TGTGCCAGCAGCTCAGACACCAAGAACACTGAAGCTTTCTTT
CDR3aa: CASSSDTKNTEAFF

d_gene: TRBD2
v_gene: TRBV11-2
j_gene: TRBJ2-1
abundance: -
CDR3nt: TGTGCCAGCAGCTTAGTTCTAGCGGGATTGGGCGATGAGCAGTTCTTC
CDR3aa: CASSLVLAGLGDEQFF

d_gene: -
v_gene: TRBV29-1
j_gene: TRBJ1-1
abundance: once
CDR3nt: TGCAGCGTTGCCCAGATCTGGGAGAAAAAAGCTTTCTTT
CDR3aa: CSVAQIWEKKAFF